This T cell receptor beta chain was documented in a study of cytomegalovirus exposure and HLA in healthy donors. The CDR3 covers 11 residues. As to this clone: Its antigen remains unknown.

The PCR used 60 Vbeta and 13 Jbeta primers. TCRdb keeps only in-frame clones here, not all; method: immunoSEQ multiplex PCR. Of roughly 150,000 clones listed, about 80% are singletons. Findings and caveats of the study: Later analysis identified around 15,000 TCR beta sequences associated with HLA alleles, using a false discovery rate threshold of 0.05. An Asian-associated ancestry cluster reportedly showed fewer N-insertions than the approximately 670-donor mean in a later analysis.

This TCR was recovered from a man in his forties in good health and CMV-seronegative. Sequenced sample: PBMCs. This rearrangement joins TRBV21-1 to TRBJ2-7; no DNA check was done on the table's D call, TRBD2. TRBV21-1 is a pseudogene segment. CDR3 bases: TGTGCCAGGAGTGAGGAAAGTAAGCTGTACGTC. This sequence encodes CARSEESKLYV.